A single sample gave rise to the 12 T cell receptor beta chains below, sequenced in a study of blood T cell repertoires in COVID-19. Libraries were prepared by immunoSEQ multiplex PCR; TCRdb keeps only in-frame clonotypes and omits some of them. Of 150,000 or so clones in the sample, over 75% were seen once. What was sequenced was PBMCs or T cells enriched from blood (not recorded which). The receptor set was obtained from a woman between 50 and 59 years old who had recovered from COVID-19.

The J gene is TRBJ2-1, the V gene TRBV7-6; TRBD1 matches at 7 bases. With V trimmed by 1 base and J by 8 bases, 11 bases remained unmatched. The CDR3 runs 16 residues. The germline CDR1 and CDR2 sequences are SGHVS and FNYEAQ. The CDR3 protein is CASSLVGRTGSDEQFF. In DNA, the CDR3 is TGTGCCAGCAGCTTAGTTGGCCGGACAGGCAGCGATGAGCAGTTCTTC.

This chain connects TRBV3-1 (or the pseudogene TRBV3-2) to TRBJ1-2; weak D call: TRBD1 (5 bases). Germline lookup yields CDR1 LGHDT and CDR2 YNNKEL (reference sequence). The CDR3 has 16 residues. V gave up 4 bases and J gave up 4 bases, with 19 bases separating them. The CDR3 spells CASSPPTLRDSYGYTF. CDR3 sequence (DNA): TGTGCCAGCAGCCCTCCGACCCTCCGGGACTCCTATGGCTACACCTTC.

The DNA for the CDR3 is TGTGCCAGCAGTTGGGACAGGGTTAAGGGTACGCAGTATTTT. Translating gives CASSWDRVKGTQYF. This chain links TRBV6-5 with TRBJ2-3; TRBD1 aligns across 9 bases. CDR1 is MNHEY and CDR2 is SVGAGI in the germline V gene. This CDR3 has 14 residues. Trimming took 4 bases from V and 8 from J; bases not matched to a gene: 7.

The chain employs TRBV19 and TRBJ2-2, with 9 bases identical to TRBD2. Per germline, CDR1 LNHDA and CDR2 SQIVND (reference sequence). The CDR3 has 16 residues. V gave up 5 bases and J gave up 7 bases; unmatched junction bases: 11. The CDR3 loop reads CASSEPSGASGGELFF. The CDR3 DNA is TGTGCCAGTAGTGAACCTAGCGGGGCCTCAGGCGGGGAGCTGTTTTTT.

V and J are TRBV28 and TRBJ1-5; D is unclear. Trimming shortened V by 4 bases and J by 0 bases, and 13 bases separated the two germline ends. The length of the CDR3 is 16 residues. Germline V gene data show CDR1 as MDHEN and CDR2 as SYDVKM. For the CDR3, the DNA is TGTGCCAGCAGTTATCCCGAGGCGGTTAGCAATCAGCCCCAGCATTTT. Residues: CASSYPEAVSNQPQHF.

A single count supports this clone. The V and J genes are TRBV28 and TRBJ1-2, with TRBD1 matching 8 bases. The ends lost 4 bases at V and 0 bases at J; junction bases unmatched: 4. The CDR3 is 15 residues long. Germline V gene sequence: CDR1 MDHEN, CDR2 SYDVKM. The CDR3 is CASSSPGQANYGYTF. The CDR3 DNA reads TGTGCCAGCAGTTCGCCGGGACAGGCTAACTATGGCTACACCTTC.

The chain is built from TRBV29-1 and TRBJ2-7; TRBD1 might be the D (6 bases). Germline CDR1 SQVTM, CDR2 ANQGSEA. The CDR3 is 13 residues long. Between the trimmed V and J ends, which lost 4 bases and 2 bases, there was a span of 12 bases. CDR3 sequence (DNA): TGCAGCGTTGGCAGGGGAGACCCCTACGAGCAGTACTTC. It encodes CSVGRGDPYEQYF.

The chain joins TRBV18 to TRBJ1-3, with a tentative D call TRBD1 (6 bases). CDR3 size: 15 residues. Germline V gene sequence: CDR1 KGHSH, CDR2 LQKENI. Between the trimmed V and J ends, which lost 5 bases and 8 bases, there was a span of 19 bases. This chain's CDR3 is CASSSYSGTRDTIYF. CDR3 DNA sequence: TGTGCCAGCTCATCCTACTCCGGGACACGGGACACCATATATTTT.

This chain uses TRBV4-1 with TRBJ2-1; a weak D match, TRBD2 (6 bases). Germline loops: CDR1 MGHRA, CDR2 YSYEKL. CDR3 length: 17 residues. The V end lost 6 bases, the J end lost 2 bases, and 20 bases lay between the germline ends. The CDR3 DNA sequence: TGCGCCAGCAGGCAGCCCATGCGCGGGATGGCCTACAATGAGCAGTTCTTC. Protein: CASRQPMRGMAYNEQFF.

The chain is built from TRBV29-1 and TRBJ2-5, with no clear D. CDR1 is SQVTM, CDR2 ANQGSEA, per germline. This CDR3 is 13 amino acids long. Between the trimmed V and J ends, which lost 0 bases and 6 bases, there was a span of 11 bases. The CDR3 spells CSVEDGRSQTQYF. As DNA, the CDR3 is TGCAGCGTTGAAGATGGGCGATCACAGACCCAGTACTTC.

The V gene is TRBV27, the J gene TRBJ2-3, with 8 bases matching TRBD1. V lost 2 bases and J lost 2; bases outside the gene matches: 6. The germline V gene has CDR1 MNHEY and CDR2 SMNVEV (reference sequence). This CDR3 spans 16 amino acids. CDR3 protein: CASSLIGQGSTDTQYF. The CDR3 bases are TGTGCCAGCAGTTTAATAGGACAGGGATCCACAGATACGCAGTATTTT.

This clone was seen ten or more times. V usage is TRBV30 and J usage is TRBJ2-2; 7 bases line up with TRBD1. CDR1 is GTSNPN and CDR2 is SVGIG in the germline V gene (reference sequence). After removal of 4 bases from V and 3 bases from J, the junction contained 5 bases not matched to a gene. CDR3 length: 14 amino acids. This CDR3 is CAWKDRPDTGELFF. CDR3 nucleotides: TGTGCCTGGAAGGACAGGCCTGACACCGGGGAGCTGTTTTTT.